The 14 T cell receptor beta chains presented below share a single source sample, sequenced in a study of OX40 agonist ivuxolimab in advanced cancers. Clones were read by immunoSEQ multiplex PCR, and TCRdb kept only the in-frame ones, dropping some. This sample carries more than 55,000 clones, around 88% of them seen once, and the ten largest clones take more than 0.5%. Sequences were derived from CD4+ or CD8+ T cells sorted from blood, sampled in a trial of the OX40 agonist ivuxolimab. The origin of the receptors is an adult with an advanced solid tumor such as melanoma, head and neck, liver or kidney cancer.

V and J are TRBV4-1 and TRBJ2-2; 10 nucleotides agree with TRBD2. V gave up 1 base and J gave up 4 bases; unmatched junction bases: 3. Germline-derived CDR1 and CDR2 are MGHRA and YSYEKL. There are 16 residues in the CDR3. Written as DNA, the CDR3 is TGCGCCAGCAGCCAAGGTAGCGGGAGGTCCACCGGGGAGCTGTTTTTT. Translated: CASSQGSGRSTGELFF.

The chain carries TRBV29-1 and TRBJ2-1, with D tentatively TRBD1 or TRBD2 (5 bases each). Deletions cut 6 bases from V and 0 bases from J, with 9 bases between. CDR1 SQVTM and CDR2 ANQGSEA come from the germline V gene. This CDR3 contains 13 residues. Here the CDR3 DNA reads TGCAGCGTGATGGGGGTCTCCTACAATGAGCAGTTCTTC. Translated, it gives CSVMGVSYNEQFF.

This clone was seen once. The rearrangement joins TRBV9 to TRBJ2-7, with 8 bases aligning to TRBD2. The germline gives CDR1 SGDLS, CDR2 YYNGEE. The CDR3 consists of 15 residues. Losses at the gene ends were 4 bases for V and 7 bases for J; bases not matched to a gene: 13. In nucleotides, the CDR3 is TGTGCCAGCAGCCCCCGAGCGGGAGTAAGTGGGGAGCAGTACTTC. It specifies CASSPRAGVSGEQYF.

This clone was detected a few times. The rearrangement joins TRBV14 to TRBJ2-1; D ambiguous. The V end was cut by 3 bases, the J end by 9 bases, with 9 bases between. This CDR3 has 12 amino acids. Germline V gene data show CDR1 as SGHDN and CDR2 as FVKESK. DNA of the CDR3: TGTGCCAGCAGCCAGCGTTGGGGTGAGCAGTTCTTC. It encodes CASSQRWGEQFF.

CDR3 in DNA: TGCGCCAGCAGCCCCGGGACTCTTTCTTGGAGTGAGCAGTTCTTC. This sequence encodes CASSPGTLSWSEQFF. The V call is TRBV5-1, the J call TRBJ2-1; D perhaps matches TRBD2 (6 bases). The CDR3 sequence is 15 residues long. V lost 4 bases, J lost 9 bases, and 20 bases lay in between. Germline CDR1 reads SGHRS; CDR2 reads YFSETQ.

The V call is TRBV10-3, the J call TRBJ2-7, with D perhaps TRBD2 (6 bases). The germline V gene encodes CDR1 ENHRY and CDR2 SYGVKD. The CDR3 consists of 15 residues. Between the trimmed V and J ends, which lost 6 bases and 4 bases, there was a span of 19 bases. Written as DNA, the CDR3 is TGTGCCATCAGAAAGACCGGTCCGGGGACTTACGAGCAGTACTTC. Its protein is CAIRKTGPGTYEQYF.

This clone appeared once. The rearrangement links TRBV18 to TRBJ1-5; D call uncertain. The V gene's germline CDR1 is KGHSH and CDR2 LQKENI. Trimming took off 3 bases at V and 2 bases at J, with 8 bases between the two ends. The CDR3 contains 14 residues. Here the CDR3 reads CASSPSRGNQPQHF. Here the CDR3 DNA reads TGTGCCAGCTCACCGTCTCGGGGCAATCAGCCCCAGCATTTT.

This clone was observed a single time. V and J are TRBV5-4 and TRBJ1-1; no clear D gene. Germline CDR1 reads SGHNT; CDR2 reads YYREEE (reference sequence). V lost 2 bases and J 1 base, leaving 6 bases between the germline ends. The CDR3 loop spans 13 amino acids. The CDR3 protein is CASSLGRNTEAFF. The CDR3 DNA reads TGTGCCAGCAGCTTAGGCAGGAACACTGAAGCTTTCTTT.

This clone was seen just once. V and J are TRBV5-6 and TRBJ2-7; TRBD2 aligns across 12 bases. The CDR3 is 14 amino acids. V shed 4 bases, J shed 6 bases, and the junction held 5 bases outside the gene matches. Per the germline V gene, CDR1 is SGHDT and CDR2 is YYEEEE. CDR3 region: CASSRTSGTSEQYF. The CDR3 bases are TGTGCCAGCAGCAGGACTAGCGGGACGTCCGAGCAGTACTTC. Full variable domain (remainder filled in from reference TRBV5-6 and TRBJ2-7): DAGVTQSPTHLIKTRGQQVTLRCSPKSGHDTVSWYQQALGQGPQFIFQYYEEEERQRGNFPDRFSGHQFPNYSSELNVNALLLGDSALYLCASSRTSGTSEQYFGPGTRLTVT.

This clone showed up just once. The rearrangement joins TRBV2 to TRBJ1-2, with D maybe TRBD1 (6 bases). Germline CDR1 reads SNHLY; CDR2 reads FYNNEI. Trimming removed 2 bases from V and 7 bases from J, with 14 bases in between. This CDR3 contains 14 residues. The CDR3 sequence: CASSESRQVFGYTF. DNA of the CDR3: TGTGCCAGCAGTGAATCTCGACAGGTGTTTGGCTACACCTTC. The full variable domain, its missing parts supplied by reference TRBV2 and TRBJ1-2, is EPEVTQTPSHQVTQMGQEVILRCVPISNHLYFYWYRQILGQKVEFLVSFYNNEISEKSEIFDDQFSVERPDGSNFTLKIRSTKLEDSAMYFCASSESRQVFGYTFGSGTRLTVV.

The V call is TRBV5-1, the J call TRBJ1-3, with D uncertain. This CDR3 has 15 residues. The V end lost 2 bases, the J end lost 5 bases, and 14 bases lay between the germline ends. Germline CDR1 and CDR2: SGHRS and YFSETQ. CDR3 protein: CASSLGGMNRNTIYF. CDR3 in DNA: TGCGCCAGCAGCTTAGGAGGGATGAATAGAAACACCATATATTTT.

The chain employs TRBV29-1 and TRBJ2-3, with D tentatively TRBD2 (6 bases). CDR1 and CDR2 (germline): SQVTM, ANQGSEA. V was shortened by 7 bases and J by 3 bases, with 17 bases between the two germline ends. CDR3 length: 14 amino acids. The CDR3 DNA follows: TGCAGCGCGGGTGGGGGAGGTGAAACAGATACGCAGTATTTT. This encodes CSAGGGGETDTQYF.

The J gene is TRBJ2-3, the V gene TRBV11-3; D uncertain. The ends were cut back, 1 base at V and 2 bases at J, with 7 bases in the middle. This CDR3 contains 14 residues. The V gene's germline CDR1 is SGHNT and CDR2 YENEEA. The CDR3 sequence: CASSLGLSTDTQYF. Here the CDR3 DNA reads TGTGCCAGCAGCTTAGGACTTTCCACAGATACGCAGTATTTT.

V and J are TRBV29-1 and TRBJ1-2; TRBD1 matches 10 bases. Germline loops: CDR1 SQVTM, CDR2 ANQGSEA. The length of the CDR3 is 15 residues. V shed 4 bases and J 3 bases; nucleotides not matched to a gene: 8. The CDR3 is CSVARDRGFDYGYTF. The CDR3 bases are TGCAGCGTTGCCCGGGACAGGGGCTTTGACTATGGCTACACCTTC.